This T cell receptor beta chain was sequenced for a study of OX40 agonist ivuxolimab in advanced cancers. Regarding the study as a whole: At doses 0.1 to 3.0 mg/kg, CD4+ and CD8+ clones expanded. Partial responders at 0.1-3.0 mg/kg had among the lowest clonal expansion.

Measured with immunoSEQ multiplex PCR; TCRdb has only the in-frame clones, and not every one. Of 30,000 to 40,000 clones detected, around 87% appear once; the ten largest clones hold under 30%. A word on this clone: What it binds is not known.

Germline CDR1 is SGHNT and CDR2 is YENEEA. The CDR3 is 13 amino acids. V was cut by 2 bases and J by 10 bases, with 12 bases left in between. The material was CD4+ or CD8+ T cells sorted from blood, obtained in a trial of the OX40 agonist ivuxolimab. The V gene is TRBV11-3, the J gene TRBJ2-1; D is perhaps TRBD1 (5 bases). The source is an adult with an advanced solid tumor such as melanoma, head and neck, liver or kidney cancer. The CDR3 coding sequence is TGTGCCAGCAGCTTAAGCCCAGGGAACGAGCAGTTCTTC. Translation: CASSLSPGNEQFF.